The clone carrying this T cell receptor (beta chain) appeared a few times. Antigen specificity is unknown. This entry belongs to a study of T-cell reconstitution after alpha-beta-depleted transplantation in children. Findings and caveats of the study: About two months after transplant, alpha-beta T cells reportedly came from several hundred expanded graft clones. Diversity and T-cell counts at one year after transplant derived mostly from new T cells.

The CDR3 sequence is 14 residues long. After removal of 5 bases from V and 7 bases from J, the junction contained 11 bases not matched to a gene. Germline assignment: CDR1 KGHSH and CDR2 LQKENI. Preparation of the TCRbeta library involved a method that used unique molecular identifiers. TCRdb re-called the PCR reads through MiXCR, storing one row per CDR3 protein. The data hold about 580,000 distinct CDR3 sequences, with roughly 24% observed a single time. The sequenced sample was PBMCs, mostly from graft donor cells, obtained 360 days after TCRalphabeta/CD19-depleted stem cell transplant. The gene calls are TRBV18 and TRBJ2-7, with 7 bases lining up with TRBD2. The source of this sequence is a boy younger than two who had a stem cell transplant for acute myeloid leukemia, so the T cells may come from the graft donor. CDR3 DNA: TGTGCCAGCTCATCATCGGCGGGGGTGGAGGAGCAGTACGTC. Residues: CASSSSAGVEEQYV.